This T cell receptor (beta chain) appears in the sequencing data of a study of a mutant IDH1 vaccine in newly diagnosed glioma. Regarding the study as a whole: Induction of immune responses by the vaccine occurred in 93.3% of patients. Pseudoprogression appeared unlinked to shifts in leading peripheral T cell clonotypes.

Germline CDR1 and CDR2: LNHDA and SQIVND (reference sequence). This CDR3 has 14 residues. V was clipped by 7 bases and J by 4 bases, with 14 bases between them. Time point here: week 23, last vaccination. Every vaccine dose comprised 300 ug of mutant IDH1 20-mer peptide plus topical imiquimod. Note on this clone: Its antigen is not identified.

The table came from immunoSEQ multiplex PCR; TCRdb's copy has only in-frame clones and leaves some out. The sample lists about 82,000 clones; about 82% were seen once. The receptor's source is a man aged 30-40 years with glioma. Some clones in this sample may be carry-over from other donors' samples. The chain has TRBV19 and TRBJ1-3; D is perhaps TRBD1 (5 bases). The starting material was PBMCs, obtained from a glioma patient whose treatment included an IDH1 peptide vaccine. The CDR3 reads CASKERGEGNTIYF. DNA of the CDR3: TGTGCCAGTAAGGAAAGAGGGGAAGGAAACACCATATATTTT.